This T cell receptor (beta chain) was captured in a study of T cells in Graves' hyperthyroidism and ophthalmopathy. The overall study: The authors collected peripheral blood at initial diagnosis, before any treatment. Study-wide results and limits: Blood also held most thyroid clonotypes expanded beyond 0.001. Ophthalmopathy was predicted by the model a median of roughly 6.6 months ahead of onset.

RNA transcripts served as the template for amplifying TCR beta CDR3 regions. HTBI primers drove first-round RT-PCR of the TCR CDR3. TCRdb called the multiplex PCR reads again in MiXCR, with one record for every CDR3 protein. The data hold about 500,000 distinct CDR3 sequences, with approximately 16% observed a single time. V shed 6 bases and J 2 bases; nucleotides not matched to a gene: 15. The germline V gene encodes CDR1 MNHNS and CDR2 SASEGT. The CDR3 loop spans 19 amino acids. This clonotype was counted many times. Its specificity is unknown. The specimen was blood. The clonotype was recovered from a woman aged 25 to 39 with Graves' ophthalmopathy. This chain joins TRBV6-1 and TRBJ2-5; TRBD2 matches 13 bases. CDR3 coding DNA: TGTGCCAGCAGAGGACAGAGGGGACTAGCGGGAAACCGGCAAGAGACCCAGTACTTC. Translating it yields CASRGQRGLAGNRQETQYF.